Below are 23 T cell receptor beta chains sequenced from a single sample in a study of response to subunit inactivated influenza vaccine. TCRdb recomputed calls from the RT-PCR reads with MiXCR, one row per CDR3 protein. The repertoire holds about 650,000 distinct CDR3 sequences, with around 16% as singletons. Material: PBMCs from blood, obtained roughly 13 days after vaccination. These receptors came from a man in his forties or fifties who received an inactivated influenza vaccine.

The J gene is TRBJ2-1, the V gene TRBV15; 9 nucleotides line up with TRBD1. Trimming cost V 4 bases and J 4 bases; bases outside gene matches: 11. The CDR3 length is 17 residues. Germline V CDR1 and CDR2: LNHNV, YYDKDF (reference sequence). CDR3 residues: CATSTPPGTGLYNEQFF. For the CDR3, the DNA is TGTGCCACCAGCACTCCGCCCGGGACAGGGTTATACAATGAGCAGTTCTTC.

The chain uses TRBV11-2 and TRBJ2-5; D remains ambiguous. This CDR3 is built from 12 residues. Germline assignment: CDR1 SGHAT and CDR2 FQNNGV. Trimming took off 1 base at V and 6 bases at J, with 6 bases between the two ends. CDR3 coding DNA: TGTGCCAGCAGCTTAGTCGGGCAGACCCAGTACTTC. It yields the protein CASSLVGQTQYF.

The chain links TRBV4-2 to TRBJ2-5, with 14 bases identical to TRBD2. Germline CDR1 is LGHNA and CDR2 is YNFKEQ. The CDR3 loop spans 19 amino acids. The V gene end was trimmed by 2 bases and the J gene end by 5 bases; junction bases not matched to a gene: 13. CDR3 sequence (DNA): TGTGCCAGCAGCCAATCCCGAGTAGGACTAGCGGGAGGTGGGGAGACCCAGTACTTC. Its protein product is CASSQSRVGLAGGGETQYF.

This clonotype was counted only a few times. This CDR3 reads CATTSRGGAGYEQYF. CDR3 DNA sequence: TGTGCCACCACCTCCCGGGGGGGCGCCGGCTACGAGCAGTACTTC. The V gene is TRBV10-3, the J gene TRBJ2-7; TRBD2 matches 8 bases. CDR1 and CDR2 (germline): ENHRY, SYGVKD. J lost 3 bases, V lost 10 bases, and 14 bases had no gene match. This CDR3 spans 15 amino acids.

This clonotype was detected ten times or more. This chain uses TRBV12-3 or TRBV12-4 with TRBJ2-1, with 10 bases that match TRBD2. The CDR3 totals 21 residues. The ends lost 1 base at V and 2 bases at J; junction bases unmatched: 17. In DNA form, the CDR3 reads TGTGCCAGCAGTTTAGTGAACAGGTTAGCGGGAGGCGGGGGGGCCTACAATGAGCAGTTCTTC. Protein product: CASSLVNRLAGGGGAYNEQFF.

This clonotype has just a few counts. The chain uses TRBV24-1 and TRBJ2-7; D might be TRBD1 (5 bases). This CDR3 region has 14 residues. With 4 bases removed from V and 6 bases from J, the gap between germline ends came to 15 bases. Germline CDR1 is KGHDR and CDR2 is SFDVKD. In DNA, the CDR3 is TGTGCCACCAGTGACTCAACAGGACCTATCGAGCAGTACTTC. Protein sequence: CATSDSTGPIEQYF.

V gene TRBV20-1 combines with J gene TRBJ2-5; 9 bases line up with TRBD2. Unmatched junction bases numbered 6, after V lost 0 bases and J lost 4 bases. CDR1 DFQATT and CDR2 SNEGSKA come from the germline V gene (reference sequence). The CDR3 has 15 residues. The DNA of the CDR3 is TGCAGTGCTAGAGATCAGGCTAGCGGGGTAGAGACCCAGTACTTC. It is translated as CSARDQASGVETQYF.

CDR3 loop: CATSDLPEGQPQHF. DNA for the CDR3: TGTGCCACCAGTGATTTACCGGAGGGGCAGCCCCAGCATTTT. The chain has TRBV24-1 and TRBJ1-5; tentatively, D is TRBD1 (5 bases). Trimming took off 1 base at V and 7 bases at J, with 10 bases between the two ends. The CDR3 is 14 amino acids. Germline V gene lookup returns CDR1 KGHDR and CDR2 SFDVKD.

Only a few counts were recorded for this clonotype. The chain combines TRBV6-2 or TRBV6-3 with TRBJ1-1; D unresolved. V shed 0 bases and J shed 6 bases, with 8 bases lying between them. From germline, CDR1 is MNHEY and CDR2 SVGEGT. This CDR3 comprises 13 residues. The CDR3 sequence is CASSYSGRPEAFF. DNA of the CDR3: TGTGCCAGCAGTTACTCTGGCCGACCTGAAGCTTTCTTT.

The genes are TRBV2 and TRBJ2-3; 10 positions match TRBD2. This CDR3 is 15 amino acids long. V trimming: 0 bases; J trimming: 6 bases; junction bases outside the gene matches: 3. The germline V gene encodes CDR1 SNHLY and CDR2 FYNNEI. DNA for the CDR3: TGTGCCAGCAGTGAAGCCCCGGGACTAGCGGATACGCAGTATTTT. Protein: CASSEAPGLADTQYF.

The chain carries TRBV7-6 and TRBJ2-3; D gene uncertain. With 4 bases removed from V and 2 bases from J, the gap between germline ends came to 7 bases. Germline V lookup: CDR1 SGHVS, CDR2 FNYEAQ. The CDR3 sequence is 13 residues long. Written as DNA, the CDR3 is TGTGCCAGCAGCTCAGAGATCACAGATACGCAGTATTTT. Translation: CASSSEITDTQYF.

This clonotype was seen at least ten times. The chain combines TRBV29-1 with TRBJ2-5, with 12 bases matching TRBD2. Germline lookup yields CDR1 SQVTM and CDR2 ANQGSEA. CDR3 length: 15 residues. The V and J ends lost 4 bases and 5 bases, in that order; junction bases with no gene match: 8. Here the CDR3 DNA reads TGCAGCGTTGCGGCTAGCGGGGGGGCCAGTGAGACCCAGTACTTC. Translated: CSVAASGGASETQYF.

The chain combines TRBV7-3 with TRBJ2-2, with unresolved D. Trimming stripped 5 bases from V and 0 bases from J, with 13 bases between. Germline CDR1 and CDR2: SGHTA and FQGTGA. The CDR3 spans 16 residues. CDR3 region: CASSEVTAANTGELFF. The CDR3 DNA reads as TGTGCCAGCAGCGAGGTCACGGCGGCGAACACCGGGGAGCTGTTTTTT. Supplemented by reference TRBV7-3 and TRBJ2-2, the full variable domain reads GAGVSQTPSNKVTEKGKYVELRCDPISGHTALYWYRQSLGQGPEFLIYFQGTGAADDSGLPNDRFFAVRPEGSVSTLKIQRTERGDSAVYLCASSEVTAANTGELFFGEGSRLTVL.

This clonotype was seen a few times. This chain uses TRBV6-2 or TRBV6-3 with TRBJ2-2; 7 nucleotides match TRBD2. V was pared by 0 bases and J by 0 bases, with 1 base of the junction left unmatched. Per the germline V gene, CDR1 is MNHEY and CDR2 is SVGEGT. This CDR3 region has 16 residues. CDR3 in DNA: TGTGCCAGCAGTTACTCCCGGGGGGCGAACACCGGGGAGCTGTTTTTT. It yields the protein CASSYSRGANTGELFF.

There are a few counts of this clonotype. The chain employs TRBV20-1 and TRBJ2-1; 7 bases fit TRBD2. The germline CDR1 and CDR2 sequences are DFQATT and SNEGSKA (reference sequence). This CDR3 comprises 12 residues. Trimming cost V 5 bases and J 6 bases; bases outside gene matches: 4. CDR3 nucleotide sequence: TGCAGTGCTCCCGCGGGAGTCAATGAGCAGTTCTTC. Translated: CSAPAGVNEQFF.

V and J are TRBV20-1 and TRBJ2-7; 8 nucleotides match TRBD1. J gave up 1 base and V 4 bases, and 6 bases lay outside the gene matches. This CDR3 has 14 amino acids. Germline-derived CDR1 and CDR2 are DFQATT and SNEGSKA (reference sequence). CDR3 sequence reads: CSATGQGRSYEQYF. The CDR3 DNA follows: TGCAGTGCTACCGGACAGGGACGGTCCTACGAGCAGTACTTC.

This clonotype showed up just a few times. V and J are TRBV27 and TRBJ2-7, with a possible D match to TRBD2 (5 bases). CDR3 size: 14 residues. Trimming stripped 2 bases from V and 7 bases from J, with 15 bases between. In germline, CDR1 is MNHEY, CDR2 SMNVEV (reference sequence). CDR3 residues: CASSLLPDLGEQYF. CDR3 coding DNA: TGTGCCAGCAGTTTACTTCCGGACTTAGGGGAGCAGTACTTC.

This clonotype came up a few times. The chain recombines TRBV20-1 with TRBJ2-7; TRBD1 is a possible D gene (5 bases). Trimming removed 3 bases at V and 2 bases at J, with 14 bases between. The CDR3 is 14 residues long. Germline loops: CDR1 DFQATT, CDR2 SNEGSKA (reference sequence). The CDR3 region has the DNA TGCAGTGCTAGTGGGGCCATTGGGGCCTACGAGCAGTACTTC. Its translation is CSASGAIGAYEQYF.

This clonotype turned up a few times. The chain is built from TRBV9 and TRBJ2-3, with 8 nucleotides matching TRBD2. V was pared by 1 base and J by 6 bases, with 7 bases of the junction left unmatched. Germline CDR1 and CDR2: SGDLS and YYNGEE. The CDR3 sequence is 15 residues long. The CDR3 DNA reads as TGTGCCAGCAGCGTAAACGCGGGAGGCCCCGATACGCAGTATTTT. Amino acids: CASSVNAGGPDTQYF.

This clonotype appeared a few times. The chain is built from TRBV11-2 and TRBJ2-6, with 9 nucleotides matching TRBD2. J was trimmed by 4 bases and V by 5 bases; bases with no gene match: 12. The CDR3 consists of 18 residues. CDR1 SGHAT and CDR2 FQNNGV come from the germline V gene. The CDR3 reads CASSPMRGGSAGANVLTF. The CDR3 coding sequence is TGTGCCAGCAGCCCCATGCGGGGGGGTTCGGCGGGGGCCAACGTCCTGACTTTC. The whole variable domain, remainder taken from reference TRBV11-2 and TRBJ2-6, is EAGVAQSPRYKIIEKRQSVAFWCNPISGHATLYWYQQILGQGPKLLIQFQNNGVVDDSQLPKDRFSAERLKGVDSTLKIQPAKLEDSAVYLCASSPMRGGSAGANVLTFGAGSRLTVL.

The CDR3 DNA reads as TGTGCCAGCAGAGAAACTCCGGGACCCGTCGTAGGTGAGCAGTTCTTC. Its protein product is CASRETPGPVVGEQFF. The V call is TRBV2, the J call TRBJ2-1; possibly TRBD1 or TRBD2 for D (5 bases each). Germline CDR1 reads SNHLY; CDR2 reads FYNNEI. CDR3 size: 16 residues. V was trimmed by 6 bases and J by 9 bases, leaving 24 bases between them.

This clonotype was counted between two and nine times. The chain links TRBV15 to TRBJ2-2, with D uncertain. CDR1 and CDR2 (germline): LNHNV, YYDKDF (reference sequence). Trimming left V 0 bases short and J 7 bases short, with 12 bases between. The CDR3 loop spans 15 amino acids. CDR3 sequence (DNA): TGTGCCACCAGCAGAGACCGTCTTTCGGGCGGGGAGCTGTTTTTT. This codes for CATSRDRLSGGELFF.

The rearrangement joins TRBV4-2 to TRBJ2-1; TRBD1 or TRBD2 may be the D gene (5 bases each). V was cut by 8 bases and J by 6 bases, with 23 bases left in between. The germline gives CDR1 LGHNA, CDR2 YNFKEQ. CDR3 length equals 16 residues. CDR3 residues: CASLDPGPLTLNEQFF. CDR3 DNA sequence: TGTGCCAGCCTTGACCCGGGACCCTTAACCCTCAATGAGCAGTTCTTC.